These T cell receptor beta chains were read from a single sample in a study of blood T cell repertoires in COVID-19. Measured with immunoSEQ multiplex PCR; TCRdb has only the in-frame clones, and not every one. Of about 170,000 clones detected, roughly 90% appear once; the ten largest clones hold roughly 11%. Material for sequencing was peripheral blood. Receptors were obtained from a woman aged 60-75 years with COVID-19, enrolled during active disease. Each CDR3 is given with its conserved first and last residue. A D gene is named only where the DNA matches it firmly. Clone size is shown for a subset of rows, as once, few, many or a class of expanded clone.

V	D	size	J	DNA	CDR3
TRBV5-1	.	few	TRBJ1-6	TGCGCCAGCAGCTTGCCAGGGCAAAATTCACCCCTCCACTTT	CASSLPGQNSPLHF
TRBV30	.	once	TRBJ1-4	TGTGCCTGGAATGTGGGGGGGAATGAAAAACTGTTTTTT	CAWNVGGNEKLFF
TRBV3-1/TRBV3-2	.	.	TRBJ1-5	TGTGCCAGCAGCCAATTTTCCGGGGATCAGCCCCAGCATTTT	CASSQFSGDQPQHF
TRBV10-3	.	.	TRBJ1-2	TGTGCCATCAGTGAGTCTCCAACCAGGGACTATGGCTACACCTTC	CAISESPTRDYGYTF
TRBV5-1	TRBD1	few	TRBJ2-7	TGCGCCAGCAGCTTTGGACAGGCGAGCTCCTACGAGCAGTACTTC	CASSFGQASSYEQYF
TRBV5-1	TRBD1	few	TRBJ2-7	TGCGCCAGCAGCATTATATCGGGACAGATCTACGAGCAGTACTTC	CASSIISGQIYEQYF
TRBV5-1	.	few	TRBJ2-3	TGCGCCAGCTCCCCGGGCGGACTATCCACAGATACGCAGTATTTT	CASSPGGLSTDTQYF
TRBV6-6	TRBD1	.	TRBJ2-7	TGTGCCAGCAGCCGGGGACAGGGGAACTACGAGCAGTACTTC	CASSRGQGNYEQYF
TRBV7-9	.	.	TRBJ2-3	TGTGCCAGCAGCTTATCGTTAGCGAGCACAGATACGCAGTATTTT	CASSLSLASTDTQYF
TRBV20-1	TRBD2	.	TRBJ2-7	TGCAGTGCTAGTCGCAGCGGGGTTGTCTACGAGCAGTACTTC	CSASRSGVVYEQYF
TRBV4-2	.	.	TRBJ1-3	TGTGCCAGCAGCAGTCGGTCGCTCTCTGGAAACACCATATATTTT	CASSSRSLSGNTIYF
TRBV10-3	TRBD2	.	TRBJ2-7	TGTGCCATCAGTGAACTAGCGGGAGTCCACGAGCAGTACTTC	CAISELAGVHEQYF
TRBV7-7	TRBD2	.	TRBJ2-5	TGTGCTAGCAGCCTCTCTGGCGGGAGGGCAGAGACCCAGTACTTC	CASSLSGGRAETQYF
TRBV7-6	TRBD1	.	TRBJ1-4	TGTGCCAGCAGCTCAACAGGGGCTGACGTTGAAAAACTGTTTTTT	CASSSTGADVEKLFF
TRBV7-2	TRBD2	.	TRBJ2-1	TGTGCCAGCAGCCCCGGACTAGCGGGAGTCGAGCAGTTCTTC	CASSPGLAGVEQFF
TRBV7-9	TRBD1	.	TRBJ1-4	TGTGCCAGCAGCGGCCGGGACAGGGGATTTGCAACTAATGAAAAACTGTTTTTT	CASSGRDRGFATNEKLFF
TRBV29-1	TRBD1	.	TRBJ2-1	TGCAGCGTCCCCGGGACAGGGATTTTCAATGAGCAGTTCTTC	CSVPGTGIFNEQFF
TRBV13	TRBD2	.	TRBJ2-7	TGTGCCAGCAGCTCACAACCGGGGACTAGCCGACCCTACGAGCAGTACTTC	CASSSQPGTSRPYEQYF
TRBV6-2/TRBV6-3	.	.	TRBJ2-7	TGTGCCAGCAGTTACTCGACTGGAAACGAGCAGTACTTC	CASSYSTGNEQYF
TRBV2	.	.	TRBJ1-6	TGTGCCAGCCATCCGGTTCGTAATTCACCCCTCCACTTT	CASHPVRNSPLHF
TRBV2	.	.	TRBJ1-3	TGTGCCAGCAGTGAAGGCCTCGGGTTAGGCGGAAACACCATATATTTT	CASSEGLGLGGNTIYF
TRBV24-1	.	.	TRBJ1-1	TGTGCCACCAGCGACTGGAACACTGAAGCTTTCTTT	CATSDWNTEAFF
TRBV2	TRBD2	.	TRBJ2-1	TGTGCCGTAGAGAGCGGGAGCTCCTACAATGAGCAGTTCTTC	CAVESGSSYNEQFF
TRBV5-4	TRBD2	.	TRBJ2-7	TGTGCCAGCAGCTTGCCGGGGGGGGAGCAGTACTTC	CASSLPGGEQYF
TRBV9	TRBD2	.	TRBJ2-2	TGTGCCAGCAGCCCGAGGCGGGAGGTTGGGGAGCTGTTTTTT	CASSPRREVGELFF
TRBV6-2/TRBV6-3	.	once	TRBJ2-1	TGTGCCAGCAGTGTCGGGACTCGTGAGCAGTTCTTC	CASSVGTREQFF
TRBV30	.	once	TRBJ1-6	TGTGCCTGGAGGTACGGTGGGGCCCACGGTAATTCACCCCTCCACTTT	CAWRYGGAHGNSPLHF
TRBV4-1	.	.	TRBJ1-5	TGCGCCAGCAGCCACCCCGACAGCTTCAATCAGCCCCAGCATTTT	CASSHPDSFNQPQHF